This paragraph covers one T cell receptor beta chain sequence. Cells designated naive CD8 were CD45RO-negative and were positively selected for CCR7, with terminally differentiated effector memory CD45RA+ cells excluded. V was pared by 0 bases and J by 7 bases, with 10 bases of the junction left unmatched. Germline values: CDR1 SGHRS, CDR2 YFSETQ. The CDR3 is 15 residues long. The sample belongs to a study of shared clonotypes between healthy human individuals. Profiling relied on immunoSEQ multiplex PCR, and the TCRdb table lists in-frame clones only, not all of them. In the table there are more than 2 million clones, around 96% of which are singletons.

The sequencing sample was made of naive CD8+ T cells sorted from blood. The chain is built from TRBV5-1 and TRBJ2-7; 7 bases are shared with TRBD1. The sequence was collected from a man aged 18 to 35 in good health. The CDR3, as DNA: TGCGCCAGCAGCTTGGACCCGACAGGGCCACCGGAGCAGTACTTC. The encoded protein is CASSLDPTGPPEQYF. The whole variable domain, filled in from reference TRBV5-1 and TRBJ2-7, reads KAGVTQTPRYLIKTRGQQVTLSCSPISGHRSVSWYQQTPGQGLQFLFEYFSETQRNKGNFPGRFSGRQFSNSRSEMNVSTLELGDSALYLCASSLDPTGPPEQYFGPGTRLTVT.